The clone carrying this TCR beta chain occurred many times. Amplification yielded TCR beta CDR3 regions, with RNA transcripts as the source. The TCR CDR3 first-round RT-PCR relied on the HTBI primer set. TCRdb called the multiplex PCR reads again in MiXCR, with one record for every CDR3 protein. This table has hundreds of thousands of distinct CDR3 sequences, 15% appearing once. This specimen belongs to a study of T cells in Graves' hyperthyroidism and ophthalmopathy. The CDR3 spans 12 residues. V dropped 5 bases and J dropped 0 bases, with 7 bases sitting between them. The V gene's germline CDR1 is DFQATT and CDR2 SNEGSKA (reference sequence). On the basis of clinical symptoms, serum thyroxine and TRAb, thyroid ultrasound and orbital computed tomography, diagnoses were made.

The genes are TRBV20-1 and TRBJ1-1; D ambiguous. Sequenced material: blood. The sequence was collected from a woman in her 30s with Graves' hyperthyroidism. This CDR3 reads CSAPRMNTEAFF. The CDR3 DNA follows: TGCAGTGCTCCTCGGATGAACACTGAAGCTTTCTTT.